The 22 T cell receptor beta chains below all came from one sample that was sequenced in a study of blood T cell repertoires in COVID-19. Data came from immunoSEQ multiplex PCR; TCRdb stores just in-frame clones and leaves some out. The data hold roughly 230,000 clones, with around 90% observed a single time. The source material was peripheral blood. All receptors derive from a man aged 25-45 years with COVID-19, enrolled during active disease.

The chain has TRBV2 and TRBJ1-1; D is ambiguous. Trimming stripped 1 base from V and 0 bases from J, with 9 bases between. The CDR3 extends over 15 amino acids. The germline gives CDR1 SNHLY, CDR2 FYNNEI. CDR3: CASSEGYSMNTEAFF. In DNA, the CDR3 is TGTGCCAGCAGTGAAGGATACTCAATGAACACTGAAGCTTTCTTT.

The rearrangement uses TRBV27 and TRBJ2-7; D may be TRBD2 (6 bases). Germline CDR1 is MNHEY and CDR2 is SMNVEV (reference sequence). Trimming left V 7 bases short and J 5 bases short, with 18 bases between. This CDR3 comprises 14 residues. CDR3 amino acids: CASTSAGFGNEQYF. In DNA, the CDR3 is TGTGCCAGCACTAGTGCGGGGTTTGGTAACGAGCAGTACTTC.

The rearrangement joins TRBV19 to TRBJ2-1, with TRBD2 identical over 9 bases. Germline V lookup: CDR1 LNHDA, CDR2 SQIVND (reference sequence). V lost 3 bases, J lost 5 bases, and 2 bases stayed unmatched. The CDR3 loop spans 14 amino acids. The CDR3 DNA sequence: TGTGCCAGTAGTATTGGCGGGGGGGACAATGAGCAGTTCTTC. Translated, it gives CASSIGGGDNEQFF.

This chain joins TRBV7-3 and TRBJ1-6; D gene unclear. Germline lookup yields CDR1 SGHTA and CDR2 FQGTGA. The CDR3 is 12 amino acids. Trimming removed 3 bases from V and 7 bases from J, with 4 bases in between. The CDR3 DNA reads TGTGCCAGCAGCTTCCCGAATTCACCCCTCCACTTT. Translated: CASSFPNSPLHF. The variable domain in full, completed from reference TRBV7-3 and TRBJ1-6, reads GAGVSQTPSNKVTEKGKYVELRCDPISGHTALYWYRQSLGQGPEFLIYFQGTGAADDSGLPNDRFFAVRPEGSVSTLKIQRTERGDSAVYLCASSFPNSPLHFGNGTRLTVT.

This chain connects TRBV6-5 to TRBJ1-2; D gene ambiguous. The CDR3 runs 16 residues. V lost 0 bases to trimming and J lost 0 bases, with 11 bases between them. CDR1 MNHEY and CDR2 SVGAGI come from the germline V gene. CDR3 DNA sequence: TGTGCCAGCAGTTACTCTTGGGTCGGAGCTAACTATGGCTACACCTTC. Encoded protein: CASSYSWVGANYGYTF.

V is TRBV2 and J is TRBJ1-5; D is possibly TRBD1 (6 bases). The CDR3 sequence is 13 residues long. Trimming stripped 5 bases from V and 6 bases from J, with 11 bases between. CDR1 SNHLY and CDR2 FYNNEI come from the germline V gene. Written as DNA, the CDR3 is TGTGCCAGCAGTAAAGGACAGCTTCAGCCCCAGCATTTT. Residues: CASSKGQLQPQHF.

The chain recombines TRBV2 with TRBJ2-3, with a possible D match to TRBD2 (5 bases). Trimming stripped 3 bases from V and 3 bases from J, with 7 bases between. The CDR3 has 13 residues. Germline-derived CDR1 and CDR2 are SNHLY and FYNNEI. CDR3 nucleotide sequence: TGTGCCAGCAGTGATACGGGAACAGATACGCAGTATTTT. Amino acids: CASSDTGTDTQYF.

The V gene is TRBV30, the J gene TRBJ1-2; the D gene is possibly TRBD1 (6 bases). Germline assignment: CDR1 GTSNPN and CDR2 SVGIG (reference sequence). Trimming removed 3 bases at V and 8 bases at J, with 19 bases between. CDR3 length: 14 residues. CDR3: CAWSPRGGLTGYTF. In DNA, the CDR3 is TGTGCCTGGAGCCCCCGGGGGGGGCTTACGGGCTACACCTTC.

This chain joins TRBV9 and TRBJ2-7; TRBD2 aligns across 11 bases. V lost 5 bases to trimming and J lost 3 bases; unmatched junction nucleotides: 1. Germline CDR1 is SGDLS and CDR2 is YYNGEE. This CDR3 comprises 13 residues. CDR3 bases: TGTGCCAGCAGTCTAGCGGGGGGCTACGAGCAGTACTTC. As protein: CASSLAGGYEQYF.

In the case of this clone: Sequence at one end of the junction differs from germline and may be a read error. This chain links TRBV23-1 with TRBJ2-6, with D perhaps matching TRBD2 (6 bases). TRBV23-1 is marked as an open reading frame, function uncertain. This CDR3 region has 14 residues. CDR3 residues: CASTGPMGGNVLTF. CDR3 DNA: TGCGCCAGCACGGGACCCATGGGGGGCAACGTCCTGACTTTC.

J is TRBJ1-2 and V is TRBV3-1 (or the pseudogene TRBV3-2), with 9 nucleotides matching TRBD1. V shed 4 bases, J shed 8 bases, and the junction held 8 bases outside the gene matches. The germline CDR1 and CDR2 sequences are LGHDT and YNNKEL (reference sequence). The CDR3 contains 14 residues. The CDR3 is CASSLTQGAKGYTF. In nucleotides, the CDR3 is TGTGCCAGCAGCCTAACACAGGGGGCCAAGGGCTACACCTTC.

Notes on this clone: Other DNA sequences in this sample translate to the same CDR3. The chain uses TRBV10-1 and TRBJ2-7; 7 nucleotides line up with TRBD1. The CDR3 runs 14 residues. V lost 5 bases, J lost 1 base, and 5 bases stayed unmatched. Looked up from germline, CDR1 is WNHNN and CDR2 is SYGVQD (reference sequence). For the CDR3, the DNA is TGCGCCAGCAGTCCGGGACAGACGTCCTACGAGCAGTACTTC. Its protein product is CASSPGQTSYEQYF.

This clone has a single count. The chain links TRBV2 to TRBJ2-2; unclear D gene. Germline CDR1 reads SNHLY; CDR2 reads FYNNEI. With 0 bases removed from V and 13 bases from J, the gap between germline ends came to 12 bases. The CDR3 has 13 amino acids. CDR3 DNA sequence: TGTGCCAGCAGTGAAGCATCGCTCGTCGGGCTGTTTTTT. Its protein is CASSEASLVGLFF.

V is TRBV7-3 and J is TRBJ1-3; weak D call: TRBD1 (6 bases). V dropped 5 bases and J dropped 1 base, with 9 bases sitting between them. Germline assignment: CDR1 SGHTA and CDR2 FQGTGA. CDR3 length: 14 residues. The CDR3 sequence: CASSPQGSGNTIYF. The CDR3 region has the DNA TGTGCCAGCAGCCCACAGGGTTCTGGAAACACCATATATTTT.

The chain uses TRBV2 and TRBJ1-4; 9 bases align to TRBD1. The V gene's germline CDR1 is SNHLY and CDR2 FYNNEI. V was clipped by 5 bases and J by 4 bases; unmatched bases: 2. The CDR3 is 14 amino acids. The CDR3 loop reads CASSLDRGNEKLFF. CDR3 coding DNA: TGTGCCAGCAGTTTGGACAGGGGTAATGAAAAACTGTTTTTT.

CDR3: CASSIRHPSYEQYF. The CDR3 DNA follows: TGTGCCAGTAGTATCCGACACCCCTCCTACGAGCAGTACTTC. The chain has TRBV19 and TRBJ2-7; D remains unclear. V was trimmed by 3 bases and J by 0 bases, leaving 9 bases between them. Germline V gene data show CDR1 as LNHDA and CDR2 as SQIVND (reference sequence). The CDR3 spans 14 residues.

The chain has TRBV10-2 and TRBJ2-3, with 12 nucleotides matching TRBD1. CDR3 length: 15 amino acids. Germline trimming cut 7 bases from V and 5 bases from J; bases unmatched to any gene: 7. In germline, CDR1 is WSHSY, CDR2 SAAADI. The CDR3 sequence is CASNAGTGGKDTQYF. CDR3 coding DNA: TGCGCCAGCAATGCCGGGACAGGGGGCAAAGATACGCAGTATTTT.

V gene TRBV18 combines with J gene TRBJ1-2; TRBD1 matches at 8 bases. Germline V gene lookup returns CDR1 KGHSH and CDR2 LQKENI. Trimming at V came to 4 bases and at J to 2 bases, leaving 3 bases not matched to a gene. The CDR3 contains 14 residues. CDR3 region: CASSLRDRNYGYTF. CDR3 nucleotides: TGTGCCAGCTCACTTCGGGACAGGAACTATGGCTACACCTTC. The complete variable domain, with remaining parts taken from reference TRBV18 and TRBJ1-2, reads NAGVMQNPRHLVRRRGQEARLRCSPMKGHSHVYWYRQLPEEGLKFMVYLQKENIIDESGMPKERFSAEFPKEGPSILRIQQVVRGDSAAYFCASSLRDRNYGYTFGSGTRLTVV.

The rearrangement joins TRBV7-3 to TRBJ2-1; TRBD1 matches 12 bases. Germline V CDR1 and CDR2: SGHTA, FQGTGA. The CDR3 runs to 16 residues. With V trimmed by 5 bases and J by 10 bases, 12 bases remained unmatched. CDR3 nucleotides: TGTGCCAGCAGCATCAAGTCGGGACAGGGGGCCTACGAGCAGTTCTTC. Protein product: CASSIKSGQGAYEQFF. Drawing the rest from reference TRBV7-3 and TRBJ2-1, the complete variable domain is GAGVSQTPSNKVTEKGKYVELRCDPISGHTALYWYRQSLGQGPEFLIYFQGTGAADDSGLPNDRFFAVRPEGSVSTLKIQRTERGDSAVYLCASSIKSGQGAYEQFFGPGTRLTVL.

This chain connects TRBV4-1 to TRBJ1-6, with TRBD1 identical over 7 bases. V lost 3 bases and J lost 10; bases outside the gene matches: 9. Germline V lookup: CDR1 MGHRA, CDR2 YSYEKL. The CDR3 has 15 amino acids. The CDR3 DNA follows: TGCGCCAGCAGCCAGGAGGGTACAGGGGAATCACCCCTCCACTTT. Its translation: CASSQEGTGESPLHF.

The sample holds one count of this clone. The rearrangement uses TRBV6-2 or TRBV6-3 and TRBJ2-3, with 7 bases fitting TRBD1. With V trimmed by 2 bases and J by 1 base, 9 bases remained unmatched. From germline, CDR1 is MNHEY and CDR2 SVGEGT. The CDR3 is 17 residues long. DNA of the CDR3: TGTGCCAGCAGTTACGGTACAGGGGCGGAGGGCACAGATACGCAGTATTTT. Amino acids: CASSYGTGAEGTDTQYF.

This clone has more than one count but fewer than ten. The same CDR3 is also encoded by other DNA sequences in this sample. This chain links TRBV3-1 (or the pseudogene TRBV3-2) with TRBJ1-2; TRBD1 agrees at 9 bases. From germline, CDR1 is LGHDT and CDR2 YNNKEL (reference sequence). V was pared by 1 base and J by 4 bases, with 1 base of the junction left unmatched. The CDR3 spans 14 residues. Here the CDR3 reads CASSQGQGGYGYTF. In nucleotides, the CDR3 is TGTGCCAGCAGCCAAGGACAGGGGGGCTATGGCTACACCTTC.